Detailed here is one TCR beta chain. PCR employed 60 Vbeta and 13 Jbeta primers. Measured with immunoSEQ multiplex PCR; TCRdb has only the in-frame clones, and not every one. The repertoire includes 180,000 or so clones, 70% to 90% of them detected once, and around 0.3% sits in the top ten. The data were taken from a study of cytomegalovirus exposure and HLA in healthy donors. On the study more broadly: In an earlier analysis, around 120 million unique TCR beta sequences were found from approximately 190 million T cells.

The sample comprised PBMCs. The receptor comes from a woman aged 25 to 39 in good health and CMV-seronegative.

CDR3 nucleotides: TGTGCCAGCAGTGAATGGGCAGGGGTGTACAATGAGCAGTTCTTC. As protein: CASSEWAGVYNEQFF. This sequence joins TRBV6-1 and TRBJ2-1; TRBD1 might be the D (6 bases). The V gene's germline CDR1 is MNHNS and CDR2 SASEGT. V lost 2 bases and J 4 bases, leaving 12 bases between the germline ends. The CDR3 consists of 15 residues.